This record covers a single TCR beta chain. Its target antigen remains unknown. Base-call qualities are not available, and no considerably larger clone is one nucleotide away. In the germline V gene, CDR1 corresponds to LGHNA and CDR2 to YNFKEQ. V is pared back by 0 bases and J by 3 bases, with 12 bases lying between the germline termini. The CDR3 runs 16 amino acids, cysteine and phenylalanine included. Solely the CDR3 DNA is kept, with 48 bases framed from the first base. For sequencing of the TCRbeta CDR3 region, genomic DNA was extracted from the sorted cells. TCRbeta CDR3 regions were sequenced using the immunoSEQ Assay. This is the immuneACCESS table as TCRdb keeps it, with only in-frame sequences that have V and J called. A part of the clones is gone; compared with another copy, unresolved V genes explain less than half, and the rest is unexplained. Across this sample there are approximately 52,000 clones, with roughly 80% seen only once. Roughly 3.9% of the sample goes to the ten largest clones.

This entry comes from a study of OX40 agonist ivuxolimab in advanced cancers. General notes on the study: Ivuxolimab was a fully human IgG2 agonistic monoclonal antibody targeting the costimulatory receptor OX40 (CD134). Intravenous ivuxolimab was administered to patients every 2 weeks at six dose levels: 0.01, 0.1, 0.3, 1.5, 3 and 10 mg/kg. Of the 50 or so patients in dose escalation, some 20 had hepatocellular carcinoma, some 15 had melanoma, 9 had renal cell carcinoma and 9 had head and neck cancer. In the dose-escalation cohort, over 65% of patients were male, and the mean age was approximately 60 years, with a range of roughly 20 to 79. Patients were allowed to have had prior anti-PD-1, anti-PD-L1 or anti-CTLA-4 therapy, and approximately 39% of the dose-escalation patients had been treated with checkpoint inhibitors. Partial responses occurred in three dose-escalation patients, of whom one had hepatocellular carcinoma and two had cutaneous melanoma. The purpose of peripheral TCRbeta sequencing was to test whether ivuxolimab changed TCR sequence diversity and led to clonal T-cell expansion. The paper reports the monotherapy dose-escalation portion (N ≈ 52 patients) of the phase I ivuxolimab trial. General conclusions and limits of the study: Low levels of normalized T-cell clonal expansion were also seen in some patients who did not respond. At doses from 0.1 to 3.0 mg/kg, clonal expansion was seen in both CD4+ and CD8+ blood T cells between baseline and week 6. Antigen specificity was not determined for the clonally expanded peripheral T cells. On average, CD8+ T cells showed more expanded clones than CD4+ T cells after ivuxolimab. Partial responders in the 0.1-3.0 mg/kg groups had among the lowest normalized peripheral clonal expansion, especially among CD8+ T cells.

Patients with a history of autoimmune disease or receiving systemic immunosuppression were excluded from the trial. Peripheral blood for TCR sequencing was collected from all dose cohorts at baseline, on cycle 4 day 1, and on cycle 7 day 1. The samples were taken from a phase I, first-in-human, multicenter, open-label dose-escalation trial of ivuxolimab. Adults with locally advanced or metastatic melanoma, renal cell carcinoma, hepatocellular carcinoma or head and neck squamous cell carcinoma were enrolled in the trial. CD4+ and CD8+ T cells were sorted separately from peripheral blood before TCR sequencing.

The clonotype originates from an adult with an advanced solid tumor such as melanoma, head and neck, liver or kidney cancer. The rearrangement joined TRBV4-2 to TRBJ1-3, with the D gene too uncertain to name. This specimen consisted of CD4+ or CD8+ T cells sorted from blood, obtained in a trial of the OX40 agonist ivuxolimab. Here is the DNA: TGTGCCAGCAGCCAAGACCTAAACACTGGTGGAAACACCATATATTTT. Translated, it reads CASSQDLNTGGNTIYF.